This paragraph covers one TCR beta chain sequence. Its target is not known. This sample was taken from a study of cytomegalovirus exposure and HLA in healthy donors. Assay: immunoSEQ multiplex PCR; the TCRdb copy retains only in-frame clones and omits some. The sample gives some 140,000 clones, 70% to 90% of which show up once; nearly 3% is in the top ten. The donors belonged to the roughly 120-subject validation cohort, separate from the 666-subject first cohort. Overall study results and limits: There were three CMV-associated chains whose specificity for CMV antigens was confirmed in vitro. Associated with cytomegalovirus, according to the listing, were 150 to 200 TCR beta chains.

The sequenced sample was PBMCs. The origin of this receptor is a man in his late teens or twenties in good health and CMV-seronegative.

CDR3 bases: TGTGCCAGCAGCCCAGGCGGGAGGTCTCGCGAGCAGTACTTC. Its translation: CASSPGGRSREQYF. The rearrangement links TRBV7-9 to TRBJ2-7; 8 nucleotides match TRBD2. The germline CDR1 and CDR2 sequences are SEHNR and FQNEAQ (reference sequence). With V trimmed by 5 bases and J by 6 bases, 9 bases remained unmatched. The CDR3 extends over 14 amino acids.